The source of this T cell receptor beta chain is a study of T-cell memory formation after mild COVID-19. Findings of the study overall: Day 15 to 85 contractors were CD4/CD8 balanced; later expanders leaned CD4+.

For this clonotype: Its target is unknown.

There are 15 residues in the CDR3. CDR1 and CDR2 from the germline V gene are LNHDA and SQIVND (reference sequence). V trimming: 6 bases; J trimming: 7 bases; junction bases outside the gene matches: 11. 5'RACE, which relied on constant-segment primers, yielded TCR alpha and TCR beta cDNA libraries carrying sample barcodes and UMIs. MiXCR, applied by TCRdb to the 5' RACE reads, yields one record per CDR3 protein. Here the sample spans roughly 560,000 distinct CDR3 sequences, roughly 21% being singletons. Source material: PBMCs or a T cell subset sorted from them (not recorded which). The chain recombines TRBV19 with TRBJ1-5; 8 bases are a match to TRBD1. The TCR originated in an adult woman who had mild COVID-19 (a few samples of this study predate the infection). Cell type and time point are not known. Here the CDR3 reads CASRLGQGIAQPQHF. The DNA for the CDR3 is TGTGCCAGTAGACTCGGACAGGGCATAGCCCAGCCCCAGCATTTT.